The clone carrying this T cell receptor beta chain was observed a single time. Its antigen is unknown. This entry is derived from a study of long-term antiretroviral therapy in people with HIV. Trimming cost V 3 bases and J 0 bases, with 9 bases left between them. This CDR3 contains 15 residues. Germline lookup yields CDR1 GTSNPN and CDR2 SVGIG (reference sequence). Researchers ran immunoSEQ v3.0 at survey level. Profiling relied on immunoSEQ multiplex PCR, and the TCRdb table lists in-frame clones only, not all of them. The repertoire holds roughly 34,000 clones, about 94% seen once, with approximately 3.7% in the top ten. Study-wide results and limits: Whichever time point was examined, clones expanded before ART dominated the repertoire. Although diversity increased after ART, it remained lower than in transplant donor controls. CDR3 length ranges were narrower in HIV repertoires than in controls.

The sequence came from a woman aged 45 to 65 with HIV. The sample was unsorted PBMCs, taken approximately 5 years after starting antiretroviral therapy. V and J are TRBV30 and TRBJ1-6; D is unclear. Here the CDR3 DNA reads TGTGCCTGGAGGGACTCGAGCTCCTATAATTCACCCCTCCACTTT. Translated, it gives CAWRDSSSYNSPLHF.